This T cell receptor (beta chain) was found in a study of blood T cell repertoires in COVID-19. About the research overall: Acute and convalescent COVID-19 samples came from the United States, Italy and Spain. T cells, B-cell-depleted T cells, or PBMCs supplied cDNA or gDNA.

This CDR3 spans 14 amino acids. The germline V gene has CDR1 WSHSY and CDR2 SAAADI. V lost 8 bases to trimming and J lost 6 bases; unmatched junction nucleotides: 7. As handled by the study authors: Counts of nucleated cells, estimated from reference gene primer amplification, were obtained. Measured with immunoSEQ multiplex PCR; TCRdb has only the in-frame clones, and not every one. V, J and clone size reflect that table, while D and trimming were determined from the DNA. In the table there are around 240,000 clones, around 86% of which are singletons. This clonotype was obtained from a woman aged 25 to 39 who had recovered from COVID-19. The chain employs TRBV10-2 and TRBJ2-3; 11 positions agree with TRBD2. Sequencing used peripheral blood. CDR3: CASLLAGAGDTQYF. CDR3 in DNA: TGCGCCAGCCTACTAGCGGGGGCCGGCGATACGCAGTATTTT.